Below, one T cell receptor (beta chain) is given with its context. This sample was taken from a study of blood T cell repertoires in COVID-19. This CDR3 contains 15 residues. V dropped 6 bases and J dropped 7 bases, with 16 bases sitting between them. The germline V gene has CDR1 SNHLY and CDR2 FYNNEI. Data came from immunoSEQ multiplex PCR; TCRdb stores just in-frame clones and leaves some out. Of 160,000 or so clones listed, 80% to 90% are singletons. This sequence originates from a woman aged 55-70 years who had recovered from COVID-19. The chain is built from TRBV2 and TRBJ1-6; D possibly corresponds to TRBD1 (5 bases). The material sequenced was peripheral blood. The CDR3 protein is CASRRSQTENSPLHF. The CDR3 region has the DNA TGTGCCAGCAGAAGAAGCCAGACAGAGAATTCACCCCTCCACTTT.